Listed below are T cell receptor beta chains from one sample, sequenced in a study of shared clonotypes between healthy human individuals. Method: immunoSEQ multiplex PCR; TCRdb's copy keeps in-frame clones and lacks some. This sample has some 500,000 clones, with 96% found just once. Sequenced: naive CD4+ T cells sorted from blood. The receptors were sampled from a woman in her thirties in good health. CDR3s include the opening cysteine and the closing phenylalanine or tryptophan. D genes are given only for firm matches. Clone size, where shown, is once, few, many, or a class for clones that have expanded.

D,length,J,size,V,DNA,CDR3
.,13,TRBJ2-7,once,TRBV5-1,TGCGCCAGCAGCTCCGACACCCCGGGCGAGCAGTACTTC,CASSSDTPGEQYF
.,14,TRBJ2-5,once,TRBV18,TGTGCCAGCTCACCACAGGGAATCCAAGAGACCCAGTACTTC,CASSPQGIQETQYF
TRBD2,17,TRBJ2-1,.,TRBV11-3,TGTGCCAGCAGCCCAGGAGCCGGGAGGGGTTCCTACAATGAGCAGTTCTTC,CASSPGAGRGSYNEQFF
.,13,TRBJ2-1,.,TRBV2,TGTGCCAGCAGTGGGGGTTTAGTGGGTGAGCAGTTCTTC,CASSGGLVGEQFF
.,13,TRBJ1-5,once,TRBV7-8,TGTGCCAGCAGCTCGATGAGAAGGGAGCCCCAGCATTTT,CASSSMRREPQHF
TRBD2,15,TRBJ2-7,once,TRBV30,TGTGCCTGGAGTGTAGCTAGCGGGAGACCCTACGAGCAGTACTTC,CAWSVASGRPYEQYF
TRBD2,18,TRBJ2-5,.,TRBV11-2,TGTGCCAGCAGCCCTGTTCTGGACCAAGCGGGAGCTAGGGAGACCCAGTACTTC,CASSPVLDQAGARETQYF
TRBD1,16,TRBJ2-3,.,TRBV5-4,TGTGCCAGCAGCTTGCGGGACAGGGAGGGTACAGATACGCAGTATTTT,CASSLRDREGTDTQYF
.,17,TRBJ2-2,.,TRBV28,TGTGCCAGCAGTTTTTACTCGGTGTCGACGAACACCGGGGAGCTGTTTTTT,CASSFYSVSTNTGELFF
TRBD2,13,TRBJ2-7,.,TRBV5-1,TGCGCCAGCCGTAAGCGGGAGAGCTACGAGCAGTACTTC,CASRKRESYEQYF
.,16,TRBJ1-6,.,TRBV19,TGTGCCAGTAGTATCGGAGGACTAAACATCAATTCACCCCTCCACTTT,CASSIGGLNINSPLHF
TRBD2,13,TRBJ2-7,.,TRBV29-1,TGCAGCGTCCTTGGGCGGGAGTATGGCGAGCAGTACTTC,CSVLGREYGEQYF
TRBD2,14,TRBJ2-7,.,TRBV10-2,TGCGCCAGCATTAGCGGGAGGGCCATATACGAGCAGTACTTC,CASISGRAIYEQYF
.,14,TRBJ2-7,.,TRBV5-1,TGCGCCAGCAGCTTGGAGGGATCTCCTAACGAGCAGTACTTC,CASSLEGSPNEQYF
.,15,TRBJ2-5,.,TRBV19,TGTGCCAGTAGTCCCTCCGGGAAGCGGCAAGAGACCCAGTACTTC,CASSPSGKRQETQYF
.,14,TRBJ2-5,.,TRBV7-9,TGTGCCAGCAGCCCGGGGACGACCAGGGAGACCCAGTACTTC,CASSPGTTRETQYF
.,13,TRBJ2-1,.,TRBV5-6,TGTGCCAGCAGCGCGGGACGTCACAATGAGCAGTTCTTC,CASSAGRHNEQFF
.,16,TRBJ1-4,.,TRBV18,TGTGCCAGCTCAAAAAACCCCGGGACTGCTAATGAAAAACTGTTTTTT,CASSKNPGTANEKLFF
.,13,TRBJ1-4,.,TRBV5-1,TGCGCCAGCAGCTTGAGTGAAAGGGGAAAACTGTTTTTT,CASSLSERGKLFF
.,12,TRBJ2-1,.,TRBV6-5,TGTGCCAGCAAACGGGGTGGCGATGAGCAGTTCTTC,CASKRGGDEQFF
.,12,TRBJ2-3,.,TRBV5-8,TGTGCCAGCAGCTCGAACCCGAGAAAGAGGCATTTT,CASSSNPRKRHF
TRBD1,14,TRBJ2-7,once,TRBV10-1,TGCGCCAGCAGTGAGTTCCAGGGGGTAAACGAGCAGTACTTC,CASSEFQGVNEQYF
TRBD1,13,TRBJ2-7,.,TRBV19,TGTGCCAGTAGTAGGACAGGGGTGAACGAGCAGTACTTC,CASSRTGVNEQYF
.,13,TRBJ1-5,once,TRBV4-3,TGCGCCAGCAGCCAAGACAGGGATCAGCCCCAGCATTTT,CASSQDRDQPQHF
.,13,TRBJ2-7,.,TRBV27,TGTGCCAGCAGTTTTACACCCTCCTACGAGCAGTACTTC,CASSFTPSYEQYF
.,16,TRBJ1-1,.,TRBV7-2,TGTGCCAGCAGCTCCCGAGGCCAGACGACGAACACTGAAGCTTTCTTT,CASSSRGQTTNTEAFF
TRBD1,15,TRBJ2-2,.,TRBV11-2,TGTGCCAGCAGCTTAGGACAGGGATTCACCGGGGAGCTGTTTTTT,CASSLGQGFTGELFF
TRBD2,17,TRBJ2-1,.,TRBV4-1,TGCGCCAGCAGCCAAGATGCCCCTAGCGGGACCTCTAATGAGCAGTTCTTC,CASSQDAPSGTSNEQFF
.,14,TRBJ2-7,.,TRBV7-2,TGTGCCAGCAGCTTAGCGGGAACTACCTACGAGCAGTACTTC,CASSLAGTTYEQYF
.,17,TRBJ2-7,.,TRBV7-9,TGTGCCAGCAGCCTCGAGAACGACTGGTATGACTCCTACGAGCAGTACTTC,CASSLENDWYDSYEQYF
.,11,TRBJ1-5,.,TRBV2,TGTGCCAGTGGCGGTAATCAGCCCCAGCATTTT,CASGGNQPQHF
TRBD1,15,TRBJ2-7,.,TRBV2,TGTGCCAGCAGTGCCCGACAGGGGGCAAACTACGAGCAGTACTTC,CASSARQGANYEQYF
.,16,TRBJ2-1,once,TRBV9,TGTGCCAGCAGCGTTAGAGCGGGTAGCTCCTACAATGAGCAGTTCTTC,CASSVRAGSSYNEQFF
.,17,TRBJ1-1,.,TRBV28,TGTGCCAGCGTCCTGACGGTGTTCGGGACACTAAACACTGAAGCTTTCTTT,CASVLTVFGTLNTEAFF
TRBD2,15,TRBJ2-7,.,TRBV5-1,TGCGCCAGCAGCGGCGGGGCGGCGGGAGGGTCCGAGCAGTACTTC,CASSGGAAGGSEQYF
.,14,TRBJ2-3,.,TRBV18,TGTGCCAGCTCAATCGCGACAGGCACAGATACGCAGTATTTT,CASSIATGTDTQYF
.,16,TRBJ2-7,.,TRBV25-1,TGTGCCAGCAGTACCTGGGACTTAGCAAAACCCTACGAGCAGTACTTC,CASSTWDLAKPYEQYF
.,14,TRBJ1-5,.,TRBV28,TGTGCCAGCAGTTTCCGAGGGTACAATCAGCCCCAGCATTTT,CASSFRGYNQPQHF
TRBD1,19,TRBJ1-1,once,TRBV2,TGTGCCACCTCACCCCAGGAAACCGGGACAGGATACATGAACACTGAAGCTTTCTTT,CATSPQETGTGYMNTEAFF
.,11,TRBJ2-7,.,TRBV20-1,TGCAGTGCTAGGACATACTACGAGCAGTACTTC,CSARTYYEQYF
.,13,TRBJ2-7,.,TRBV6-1,TGTGCCACTCAGCGGGCCTTACCCTACGAGCAGTACTTC,CATQRALPYEQYF
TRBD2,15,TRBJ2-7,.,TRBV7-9,TGTGCCAGCAGCTCGGCGGGGGGTCGTGCCTACGAGCAGTACTTC,CASSSAGGRAYEQYF
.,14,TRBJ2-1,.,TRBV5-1,TGCGCCAGCAGCTTGGAAGCAGGTTACAATGAGCAGTTCTTC,CASSLEAGYNEQFF
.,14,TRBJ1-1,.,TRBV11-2,TGTGCCAGCAGCTTAGAGTTCAGAAACACTGAAGCTTTCTTT,CASSLEFRNTEAFF
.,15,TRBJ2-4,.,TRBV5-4,TGTGCCAGCAGCTTAACCGGACTAGCCAAAAACATTCAGTACTTC,CASSLTGLAKNIQYF
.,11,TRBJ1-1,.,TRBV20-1,TGCAGTGCTAGAGATCGACGGGTGGCTTTCTTT,CSARDRRVAFF
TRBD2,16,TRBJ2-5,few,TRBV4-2,TGTGCCAGCAGCCAAGTACCGGGACTAGCTGTCGAGACCCAGTACTTC,CASSQVPGLAVETQYF
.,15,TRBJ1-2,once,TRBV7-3,TGTGCCAGCAGCCGATTGGGACACCGCACAGGGGGCTACACCTTC,CASSRLGHRTGGYTF
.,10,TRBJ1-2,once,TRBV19,TGTGCCAGATCAACGGGAGGCTACACCTTC,CARSTGGYTF
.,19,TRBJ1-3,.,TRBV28,TGTGCCAGCGGGGTCCCGGTAGGAGTGTCAGGCCGCTCTGGAAACACCATATATTTT,CASGVPVGVSGRSGNTIYF